This TCR beta chain was sequenced during a study of molecular identifiers for immune sequencing clone quantification. At least ten counts were recorded for this clonotype. This CDR3 comprises 14 residues. Germline lookup yields CDR1 SEHNR and CDR2 FQNEAQ (reference sequence). The ends were cut back, 2 bases at V and 3 bases at J, with 7 bases in the middle. With listed TCR primers and previously described methods, bulk TCR libraries were prepared. In TCRdb, the PCR reads were re-called with MiXCR into one record per CDR3 protein. The sample comprises over 600,000 distinct CDR3 sequences, roughly 21% of which are singletons, and roughly 0.83% rests with the top ten.

This sequence joins TRBV7-9 and TRBJ2-2, with D unresolved. The clonotype was recovered from a human donor in good health. Some libraries in this study had Jurkat cell RNA spiked in. Sequencing input: naive CD8+ T cells from blood, with Jurkat cell RNA spiked in. Subset described: FACS-sorted CD8+CD4-CCR7+CD45RA+ naive T cells. The CDR3 region is CASSLYQDTGELFF. The DNA for the CDR3 is TGTGCCAGCAGCTTATATCAGGACACCGGGGAGCTGTTTTTT.